This T cell receptor (beta chain) comes out of a study of blood T cell repertoires in COVID-19. On the study more broadly: Donors in the United States, Italy and Spain gave samples during acute or convalescent COVID-19. Nucleic acid was either cDNA or gDNA, and it came from T cells, B-cell-depleted T cells, or PBMCs.

CDR3 length: 13 residues. Germline V gene lookup returns CDR1 SNHLY and CDR2 FYNNEI. V lost 5 bases and J lost 5; bases outside the gene matches: 4. Patients of the Seattle cohort, enrolled during active infection, were followed longitudinally. Authors' methods: From reference gene primer amplification, estimates of nucleated cell counts were derived. Using immunoSEQ multiplex PCR, the repertoire was profiled, and TCRdb retains in-frame clones only, with some absent. V and J calls and clone size follow that table, whereas D and trimming were derived from the DNA. The table lists about 350,000 clones, roughly nine tenths of them singletons.

The TCR was taken from an older woman with COVID-19, enrolled during active disease. V is TRBV2 and J is TRBJ2-5; 8 bases line up with TRBD1. The sequenced sample was peripheral blood. For the CDR3, the DNA is TGTGCCAGCAGTTCTTGGACAGGGGAGACCCAGTACTTC. It yields the protein CASSSWTGETQYF.